This is a list of T cell receptor beta chains from one sample in a study of STAT5B mutations in CD4+ large granular lymphocyte leukemia. Some clones are missing from TCRdb's copy, which holds only in-frame ones; the method was immunoSEQ multiplex PCR. The sample yields almost 20,000 clones, roughly 83% seen once. Sequenced material: CD4+ T cells from blood buffy coats. These TCRs come from a human donor in good health. Each CDR3 is given with its conserved first and last residue. D genes are given only for firm matches.

J gene,V gene,D gene,CDR3 protein
TRBJ1-5,TRBV14,.,CASSRLGGNQPQHF
TRBJ1-1,TRBV6-1,.,CAPNPTRGQNTEAFF
TRBJ2-7,TRBV29-1,.,CSVDTPSYEQYF
.,TRBV6-5,.,CASGNRQDYYEQYF
TRBJ1-1,TRBV19,.,CASSIGGGQGEAFF
TRBJ2-1,TRBV29-1,TRBD1,CSVVLPRTGGPYNEQFF
TRBJ2-1,TRBV6-1,.,CASRPMSVYEQFF
TRBJ2-3,TRBV6-7,.,CASSYKYSNLGPTQYF
TRBJ2-3,TRBV6-5,.,CASSYSPSTDTQYF
TRBJ1-4,TRBV15,.,CATSRDRKLFF
TRBJ1-2,TRBV9,.,CASSVEQDYGYTF
TRBJ1-4,TRBV29-1,TRBD1,CSATGGSEKLFF
TRBJ2-2,TRBV6-1,TRBD1,CASSWDRGSMRELFF
TRBJ2-3,TRBV11-3,.,CASSFPGTDTQYF
TRBJ2-7,TRBV30,.,CAWSGGGRSHEQYF
TRBJ1-5,TRBV7-2,.,CASGGQGNQPQHF
TRBJ1-1,TRBV4-1,.,CASSRGTANTEAFF
TRBJ1-1,TRBV25-1,.,CASKIHIKNGAFF
TRBJ1-5,TRBV30,TRBD1,CAWSTDRVNQPQHF
TRBJ1-1,TRBV19,.,CATGGGNRATNTEAFF
TRBJ2-3,TRBV6-1,.,CASSATDPRADTQYF
TRBJ2-7,TRBV7-9,TRBD1,CASSPPDRVSYEQYF